These T cell receptor beta chains were read from a single sample in a study of neurological immune-mediated disorders. TCRdb passed the 5' RACE reads through MiXCR, listing each CDR3 protein once. The sample has 50,000 or so distinct CDR3 sequences, about 3.7% seen once. Sequenced input: PBMCs. These receptors all stem from a man aged 55-75 years with multiple sclerosis. CDR3s include the opening cysteine and the closing phenylalanine or tryptophan. The D gene is left open where the match is weak. Part of the rows lack a size; the others show once, few, many or a class for expanded clones.

J gene,V gene,D gene,clone size,CDR3 protein,CDR3 DNA
TRBJ2-6,TRBV7-8,TRBD1,many,CASRSRIRGPAGANVLTF,TGTGCCAGCAGATCGCGGATCAGGGGGCCGGCTGGGGCCAACGTCCTGACTTTC
TRBJ2-3,TRBV20-1,TRBD1,.,CSAQTGWKRTDDTQYF,TGCAGTGCCCAGACAGGGTGGAAGCGCACCGACGATACGCAGTATTTT
TRBJ2-3,TRBV5-1,.,.,CASSAGLEERNTQYF,TGCGCCAGCAGCGCCGGACTGGAGGAACGAAATACGCAGTATTTT
TRBJ1-5,TRBV7-2,TRBD1,many,CASSPTGGPNQPQHF,TGTGCCAGCAGCCCTACAGGGGGTCCAAATCAGCCCCAGCATTTT
TRBJ1-4,TRBV29-1,TRBD1,many,CSVGQGVEKLFF,TGCAGCGTAGGACAGGGAGTGGAAAAACTGTTTTTT
TRBJ1-2,TRBV5-1,.,many,CASSLMRATDGYTF,TGCGCCAGCAGCTTGATGAGGGCAACTGATGGCTACACCTTC
TRBJ2-7,TRBV5-1,.,.,CASSLARDGRGYEQYF,TGCGCCAGCAGCTTAGCCCGGGACGGAAGGGGCTACGAGCAGTACTTC
TRBJ1-4,TRBV5-1,.,few,CASSLIGSTNEKLFF,TGCGCCAGCAGCTTGATCGGGTCAACTAATGAAAAACTGTTTTTT
TRBJ2-1,TRBV7-2,TRBD1,many,CASSLRQGGNEQFF,TGTGCCAGCAGCTTAAGACAGGGCGGCAATGAGCAGTTCTTC
TRBJ1-1,TRBV6-1,.,many,CASSRLTMNTEAFF,TGTGCCAGCAGTAGGCTGACCATGAACACTGAAGCTTTCTTT
TRBJ2-1,TRBV20-1,TRBD2,many,CSARLAGEIWNEQFF,TGCAGTGCTCGTTTAGCGGGAGAGATTTGGAATGAGCAGTTCTTC
TRBJ2-1,TRBV20-1,TRBD1,many,CSVGGTYNEQFF,TGCAGTGTAGGGGGCACCTACAATGAGCAGTTCTTC
TRBJ1-2,TRBV20-1,.,many,CSATDRNYGYTF,TGCAGTGCTACGGACAGAAACTATGGCTACACCTTC
TRBJ2-1,TRBV20-1,TRBD2,few,CSALGLAGGNEQFF,TGCAGTGCTTTAGGACTAGCGGGGGGCAATGAGCAGTTCTTC
TRBJ2-4,TRBV10-3,TRBD1,many,CAIRGQGVDIQYF,TGTGCCATCAGGGGACAGGGAGTAGACATTCAGTACTTC
TRBJ1-1,TRBV18,.,few,CASSGNRDTEAFF,TGTGCCAGCTCGGGGAATAGGGACACTGAAGCTTTCTTT
TRBJ2-7,TRBV12-3/TRBV12-4,.,.,CASSLSGTTYEQYF,TGTGCCAGCAGTTTGAGCGGGACAACCTACGAGCAGTACTTC
TRBJ1-1,TRBV5-6,.,few,CASSFLITEAFF,TGTGCCAGCAGCTTCCTAATTACTGAAGCTTTCTTT
TRBJ1-1,TRBV5-1,TRBD1,many,CASSSGGGTEAFF,TGCGCCAGCAGCTCAGGGGGGGGCACTGAAGCTTTCTTT
TRBJ2-3,TRBV20-1,TRBD2,.,CSAHSGGRDTQYF,TGCAGTGCTCACAGCGGGGGTAGGGATACGCAGTATTTT
TRBJ1-5,TRBV20-1,TRBD1,many,CSASKQGDSNQPQHF,TGCAGTGCCTCAAAACAGGGGGATTCCAATCAGCCCCAGCATTTT
TRBJ1-6,TRBV29-1,.,many,CSVDMGRGTLHF,TGCAGCGTCGACATGGGGAGAGGAACCCTCCACTTT
TRBJ1-5,TRBV5-4,TRBD1,many,CASSVDRDNQPQHF,TGTGCCAGCAGCGTTGACAGGGATAATCAGCCCCAGCATTTT